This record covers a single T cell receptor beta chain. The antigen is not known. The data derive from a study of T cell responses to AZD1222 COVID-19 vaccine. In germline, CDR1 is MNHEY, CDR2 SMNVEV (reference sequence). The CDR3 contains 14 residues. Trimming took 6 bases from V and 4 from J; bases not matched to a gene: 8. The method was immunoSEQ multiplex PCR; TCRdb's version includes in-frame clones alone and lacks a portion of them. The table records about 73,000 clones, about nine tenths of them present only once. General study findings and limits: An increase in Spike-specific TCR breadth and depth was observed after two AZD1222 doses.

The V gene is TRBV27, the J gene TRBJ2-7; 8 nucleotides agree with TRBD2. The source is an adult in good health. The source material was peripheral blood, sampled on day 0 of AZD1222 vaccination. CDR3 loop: CASRPSRGAYEQYF. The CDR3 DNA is TGTGCCAGCAGACCTTCGCGGGGGGCGTACGAGCAGTACTTC.